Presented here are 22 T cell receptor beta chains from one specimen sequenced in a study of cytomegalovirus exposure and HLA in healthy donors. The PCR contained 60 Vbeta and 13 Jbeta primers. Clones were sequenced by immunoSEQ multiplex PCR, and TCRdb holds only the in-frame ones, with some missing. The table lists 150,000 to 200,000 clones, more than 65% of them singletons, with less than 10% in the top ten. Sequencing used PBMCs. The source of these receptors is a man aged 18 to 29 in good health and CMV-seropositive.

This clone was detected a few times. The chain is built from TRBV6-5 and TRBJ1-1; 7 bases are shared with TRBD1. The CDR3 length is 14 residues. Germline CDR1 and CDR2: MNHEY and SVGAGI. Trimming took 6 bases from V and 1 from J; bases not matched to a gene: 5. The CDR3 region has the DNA TGTGCCAGCAGCAGGGGACAGTCGAACACTGAAGCTTTCTTT. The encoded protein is CASSRGQSNTEAFF.

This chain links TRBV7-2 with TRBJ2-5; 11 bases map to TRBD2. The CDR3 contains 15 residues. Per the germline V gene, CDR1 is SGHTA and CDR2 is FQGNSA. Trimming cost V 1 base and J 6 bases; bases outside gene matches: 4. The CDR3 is CASSLELAGDKTQYF. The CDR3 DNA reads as TGTGCCAGCAGCTTAGAACTAGCGGGAGATAAGACCCAGTACTTC.

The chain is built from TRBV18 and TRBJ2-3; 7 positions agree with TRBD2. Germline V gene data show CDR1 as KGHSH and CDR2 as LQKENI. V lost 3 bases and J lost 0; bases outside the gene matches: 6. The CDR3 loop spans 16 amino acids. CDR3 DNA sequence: TGTGCCAGCTCACCCCTACTAGCGTCTAGCACAGATACGCAGTATTTT. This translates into CASSPLLASSTDTQYF.

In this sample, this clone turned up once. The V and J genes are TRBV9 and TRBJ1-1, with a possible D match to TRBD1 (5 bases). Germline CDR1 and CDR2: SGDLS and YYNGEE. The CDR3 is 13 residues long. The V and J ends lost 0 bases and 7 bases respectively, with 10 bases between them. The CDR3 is CASSVVGGGEAFF. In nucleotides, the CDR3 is TGTGCCAGCAGCGTAGTGGGGGGAGGTGAAGCTTTCTTT.

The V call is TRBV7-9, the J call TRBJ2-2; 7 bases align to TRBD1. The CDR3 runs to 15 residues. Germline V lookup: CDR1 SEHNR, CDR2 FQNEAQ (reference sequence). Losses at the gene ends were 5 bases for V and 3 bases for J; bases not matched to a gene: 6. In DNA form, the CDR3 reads TGTGCCAGCAGCACCGGGACAGCGGACACCGGGGAGCTGTTTTTT. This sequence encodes CASSTGTADTGELFF. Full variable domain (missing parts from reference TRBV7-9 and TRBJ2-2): DTGVSQNPRHKITKRGQNVTFRCDPISEHNRLYWYRQTLGQGPEFLTYFQNEAQLEKSRLLSDRFSAERPKGSFSTLEIQRTEQGDSAMYLCASSTGTADTGELFFGEGSRLTVL.

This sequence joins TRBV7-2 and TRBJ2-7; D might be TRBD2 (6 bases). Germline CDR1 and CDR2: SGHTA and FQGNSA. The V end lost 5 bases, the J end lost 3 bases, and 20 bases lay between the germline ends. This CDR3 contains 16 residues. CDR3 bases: TGTGCCAGCAGCCCCGGAGGGTCCAGGTCTGTCTACGAGCAGTACTTC. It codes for CASSPGGSRSVYEQYF.

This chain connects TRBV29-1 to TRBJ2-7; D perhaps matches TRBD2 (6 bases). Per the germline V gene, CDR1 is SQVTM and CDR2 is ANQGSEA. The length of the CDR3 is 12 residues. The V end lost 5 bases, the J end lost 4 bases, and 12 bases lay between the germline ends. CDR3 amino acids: CSVLRGTYEQYF. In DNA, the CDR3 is TGCAGCGTTCTGCGGGGTACTTACGAGCAGTACTTC.

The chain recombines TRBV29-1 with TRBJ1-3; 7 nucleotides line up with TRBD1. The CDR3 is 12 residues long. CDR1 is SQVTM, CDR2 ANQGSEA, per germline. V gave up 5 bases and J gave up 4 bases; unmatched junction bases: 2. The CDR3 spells CSVTGAGNTIYF. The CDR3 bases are TGCAGCGTTACAGGGGCAGGAAACACCATATATTTT.

CDR3 nucleotide sequence: TGCGCCGCCAGCGGTAGTCCACAAGGACAGGGGGCGGGAGAGCAGTACTTC. This gives the protein CAASGSPQGQGAGEQYF. V usage is TRBV4-1 and J usage is TRBJ2-7; TRBD1 agrees at 11 bases. Per the germline V gene, CDR1 is MGHRA and CDR2 is YSYEKL. This CDR3 has 17 residues. V shed 11 bases, J shed 7 bases, and the junction held 22 bases outside the gene matches.

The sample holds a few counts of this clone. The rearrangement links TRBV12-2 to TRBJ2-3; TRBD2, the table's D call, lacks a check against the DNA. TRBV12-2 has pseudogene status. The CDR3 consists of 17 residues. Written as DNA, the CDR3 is TGTGCAAGTCGCTTAGACCCTGGACTAGCGGGAGATCATACGCAGTATTTT. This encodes CASRLDPGLAGDHTQYF.

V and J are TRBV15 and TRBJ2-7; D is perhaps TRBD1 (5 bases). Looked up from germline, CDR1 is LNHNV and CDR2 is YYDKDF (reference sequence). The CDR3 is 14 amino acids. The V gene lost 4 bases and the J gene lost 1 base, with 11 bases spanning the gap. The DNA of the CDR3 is TGTGCCACCAGCAATCCCAGGGCATCCTACGAGCAGTACTTC. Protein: CATSNPRASYEQYF.

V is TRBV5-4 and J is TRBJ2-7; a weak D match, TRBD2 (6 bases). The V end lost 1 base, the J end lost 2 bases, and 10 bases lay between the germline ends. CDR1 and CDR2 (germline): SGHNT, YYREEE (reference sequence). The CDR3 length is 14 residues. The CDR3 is CASSLWGGPYEQYF. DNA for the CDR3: TGTGCCAGCAGCTTGTGGGGAGGACCCTACGAGCAGTACTTC.

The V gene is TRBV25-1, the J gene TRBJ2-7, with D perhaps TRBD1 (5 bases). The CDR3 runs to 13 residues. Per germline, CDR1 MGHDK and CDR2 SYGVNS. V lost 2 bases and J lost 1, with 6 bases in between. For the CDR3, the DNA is TGTGCCAGCAGTGAAAAGGGGTCCTACGAGCAGTACTTC. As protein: CASSEKGSYEQYF.

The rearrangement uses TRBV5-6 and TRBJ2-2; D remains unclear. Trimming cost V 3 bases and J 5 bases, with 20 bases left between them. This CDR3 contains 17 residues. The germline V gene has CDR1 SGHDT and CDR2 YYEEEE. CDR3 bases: TGTGCCAGCAGCTCGACCGTCCAGGCCTCGTGGACCGGGGAGCTGTTTTTT. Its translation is CASSSTVQASWTGELFF.

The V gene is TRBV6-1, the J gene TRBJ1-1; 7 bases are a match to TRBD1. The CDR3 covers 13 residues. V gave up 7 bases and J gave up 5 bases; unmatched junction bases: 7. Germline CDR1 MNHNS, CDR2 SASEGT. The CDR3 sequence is CASKTDRRTEAFF. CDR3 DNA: TGTGCCAGCAAGACGGACAGGAGGACTGAAGCTTTCTTT.

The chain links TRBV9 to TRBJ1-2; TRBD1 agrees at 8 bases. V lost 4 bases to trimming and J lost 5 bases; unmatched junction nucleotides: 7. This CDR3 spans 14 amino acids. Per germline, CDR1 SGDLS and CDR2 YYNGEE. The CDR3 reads CASSIQTGEYGYTF. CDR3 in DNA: TGTGCCAGCAGCATCCAGACAGGGGAGTATGGCTACACCTTC.

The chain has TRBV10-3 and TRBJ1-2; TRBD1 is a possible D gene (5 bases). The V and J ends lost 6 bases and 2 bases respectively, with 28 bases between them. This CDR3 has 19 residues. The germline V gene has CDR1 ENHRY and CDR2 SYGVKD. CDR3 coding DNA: TGTGCCATCAGGGGCTTCTCAGGGTCCCCACTAATATTAAACTATGGCTACACCTTC. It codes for CAIRGFSGSPLILNYGYTF.

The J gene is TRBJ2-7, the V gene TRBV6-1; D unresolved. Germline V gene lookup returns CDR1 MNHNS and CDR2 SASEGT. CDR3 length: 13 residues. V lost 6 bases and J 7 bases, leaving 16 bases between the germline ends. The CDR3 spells CASSGRPPEEQYF. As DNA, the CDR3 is TGTGCCAGCAGCGGCAGGCCGCCGGAAGAGCAGTACTTC.

DNA of the CDR3: TGTGCCAGCAGTTCCCCGGGGGGGGCCAACGTCCTGACTTTC. Translated: CASSSPGGANVLTF. The chain is built from TRBV6-5 and TRBJ2-6, with a possible D match to TRBD2 (5 bases). The CDR3 loop spans 14 amino acids. CDR1 and CDR2 (germline): MNHEY, SVGAGI. The V gene lost 4 bases and the J gene lost 4 bases, with 8 bases spanning the gap.

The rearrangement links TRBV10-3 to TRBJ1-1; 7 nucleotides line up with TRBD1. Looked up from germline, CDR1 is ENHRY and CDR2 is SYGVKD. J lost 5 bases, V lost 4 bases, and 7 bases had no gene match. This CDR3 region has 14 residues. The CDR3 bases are TGTGCCATCAGTGGTGACAGGGCGGGAACTGAAGCTTTCTTT. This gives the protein CAISGDRAGTEAFF.

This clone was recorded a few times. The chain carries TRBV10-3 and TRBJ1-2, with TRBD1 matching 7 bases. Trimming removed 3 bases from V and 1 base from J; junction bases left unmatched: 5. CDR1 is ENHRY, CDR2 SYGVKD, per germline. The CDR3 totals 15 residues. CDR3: CAISEGGSINYGYTF. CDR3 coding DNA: TGTGCCATCAGTGAAGGGGGCTCGATTAACTATGGCTACACCTTC.

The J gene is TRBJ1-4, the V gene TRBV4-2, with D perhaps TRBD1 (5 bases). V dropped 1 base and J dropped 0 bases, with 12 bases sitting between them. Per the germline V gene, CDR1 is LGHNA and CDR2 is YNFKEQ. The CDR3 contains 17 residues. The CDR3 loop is CASSQGLGGATNEKLFF. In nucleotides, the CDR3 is TGTGCCAGCAGCCAAGGTCTGGGGGGTGCAACTAATGAAAAACTGTTTTTT.